This T cell receptor (beta chain) was obtained from a study of a mutant IDH1 vaccine in newly diagnosed glioma. Overall study: The treated group averaged about 39 years old and was about 60% male, roughly 38% female. Patients were pretreated with radiotherapy, temozolomide, or both, mostly both.

TCRdb's table, derived via immunoSEQ multiplex PCR, lists solely in-frame clones and lacks some. The table records roughly 46,000 clones, 80% to 90% of them present only once. Sample time point: baseline, week 1 (first vaccination visit). The treatment denotes: pre-vaccination baseline after standard-of-care therapy. The CDR3 covers 13 residues. The V end was cut by 6 bases, the J end by 1 base, with 10 bases between. Germline V gene sequence: CDR1 SGHDT, CDR2 YYEEEE. Specimen: PBMCs, collected from a glioma patient treated with radiotherapy, temozolomide or both. The chain employs TRBV5-6 and TRBJ2-5; D not resolved. The receptor was derived from a man between 35 and 55 years old with glioma. The CDR3 here is CASTLISQETQYF. The CDR3 DNA reads TGTGCCAGCACCCTAATCTCCCAAGAGACCCAGTACTTC. Full variable domain (missing parts from reference TRBV5-6 and TRBJ2-5): DAGVTQSPTHLIKTRGQQVTLRCSPKSGHDTVSWYQQALGQGPQFIFQYYEEEERQRGNFPDRFSGHQFPNYSSELNVNALLLGDSALYLCASTLISQETQYFGPGTRLLVL.